This T cell receptor beta chain was sequenced for a study of post-analysis software for immune sequencing data. CDR3 length equals 12 residues. From germline, CDR1 is KGHSH and CDR2 LQKENI. Deletions cut 3 bases from V and 4 bases from J, with 5 bases between. Unique molecular identifiers had been added to the TCR beta cDNA libraries. Via MiXCR, TCRdb re-called the PCR reads, giving one row per CDR3 protein. The sample has about 200,000 distinct CDR3 sequences; over 25% are singletons. Study-level findings and limits: Four or five TRBV segments (TRBV5-6, TRBV5-1 and TRBV20-1 among them) occurred more frequently in patients than in controls.

In regard to this clonotype: Its antigen is not identified.

The receptor was derived from a girl under 18 with multiple sclerosis. This chain connects TRBV18 to TRBJ2-3, with unresolved D. The sequenced sample consisted of blood. As DNA, the CDR3 is TGTGCCAGCTCACCTTCCGCAGATACGCAGTATTTT. Translation: CASSPSADTQYF.